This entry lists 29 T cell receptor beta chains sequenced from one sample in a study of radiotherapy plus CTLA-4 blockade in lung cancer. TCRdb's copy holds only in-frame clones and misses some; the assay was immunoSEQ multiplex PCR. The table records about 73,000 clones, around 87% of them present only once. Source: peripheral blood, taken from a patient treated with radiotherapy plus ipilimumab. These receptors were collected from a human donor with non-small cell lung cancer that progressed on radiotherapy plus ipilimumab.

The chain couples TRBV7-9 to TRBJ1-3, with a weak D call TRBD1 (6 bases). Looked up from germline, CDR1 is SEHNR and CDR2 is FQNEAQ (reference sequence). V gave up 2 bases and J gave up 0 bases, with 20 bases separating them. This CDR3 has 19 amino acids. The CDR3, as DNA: TGTGCCAGCAGCTTATATCGCGGGACACAGACTTTCTCTGGAAACACCATATATTTT. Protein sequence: CASSLYRGTQTFSGNTIYF.

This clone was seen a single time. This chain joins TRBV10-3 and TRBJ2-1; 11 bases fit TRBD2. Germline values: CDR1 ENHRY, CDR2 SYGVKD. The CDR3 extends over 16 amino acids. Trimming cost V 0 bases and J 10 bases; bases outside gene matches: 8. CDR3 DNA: TGTGCCATCAGTGAGTCGACCCTAGCGGGAGGACAGGAGCAGTTCTTC. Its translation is CAISESTLAGGQEQFF.

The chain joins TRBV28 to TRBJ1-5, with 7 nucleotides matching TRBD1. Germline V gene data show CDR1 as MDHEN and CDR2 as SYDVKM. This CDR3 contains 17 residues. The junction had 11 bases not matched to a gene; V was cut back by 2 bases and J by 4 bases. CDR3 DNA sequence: TGTGCCAGCAGTTTAAACCATTGGGACAGCAAAAATCAGCCCCAGCATTTT. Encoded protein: CASSLNHWDSKNQPQHF.

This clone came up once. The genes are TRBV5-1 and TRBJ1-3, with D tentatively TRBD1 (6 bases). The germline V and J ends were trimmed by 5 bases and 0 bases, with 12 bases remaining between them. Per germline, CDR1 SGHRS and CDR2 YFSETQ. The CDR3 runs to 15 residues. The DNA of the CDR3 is TGCGCCAGCAGAAAGGACAGCGGCTCTGGAAACACCATATATTTT. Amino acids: CASRKDSGSGNTIYF. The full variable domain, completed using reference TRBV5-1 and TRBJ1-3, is KAGVTQTPRYLIKTRGQQVTLSCSPISGHRSVSWYQQTPGQGLQFLFEYFSETQRNKGNFPGRFSGRQFSNSRSEMNVSTLELGDSALYLCASRKDSGSGNTIYFGEGSWLTVV.

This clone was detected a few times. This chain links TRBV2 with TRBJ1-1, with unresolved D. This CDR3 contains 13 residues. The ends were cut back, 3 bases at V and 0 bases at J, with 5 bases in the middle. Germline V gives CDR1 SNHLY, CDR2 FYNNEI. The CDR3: CASSDNMNTEAFF. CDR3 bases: TGTGCCAGCAGTGACAACATGAACACTGAAGCTTTCTTT.

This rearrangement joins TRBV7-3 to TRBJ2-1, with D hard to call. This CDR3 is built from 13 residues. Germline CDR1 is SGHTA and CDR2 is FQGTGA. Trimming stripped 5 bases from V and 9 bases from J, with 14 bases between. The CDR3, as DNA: TGTGCCAGCAGCCCACAAGGCTGGGCTGAGCAGTTCTTC. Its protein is CASSPQGWAEQFF.

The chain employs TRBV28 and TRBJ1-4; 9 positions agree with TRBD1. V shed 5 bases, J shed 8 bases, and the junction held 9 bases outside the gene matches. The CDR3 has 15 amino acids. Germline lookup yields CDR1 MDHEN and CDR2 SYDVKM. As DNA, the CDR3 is TGTGCCAGCAGTGTGGGGGACAGGGATGGGGAAAAACTGTTTTTT. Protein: CASSVGDRDGEKLFF.

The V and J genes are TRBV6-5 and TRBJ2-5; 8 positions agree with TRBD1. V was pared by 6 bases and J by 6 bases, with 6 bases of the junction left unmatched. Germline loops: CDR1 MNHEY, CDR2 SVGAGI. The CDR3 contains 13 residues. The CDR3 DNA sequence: TGTGCCAGCAGCCTGGACAGGGACCAGACCCAGTACTTC. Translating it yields CASSLDRDQTQYF.

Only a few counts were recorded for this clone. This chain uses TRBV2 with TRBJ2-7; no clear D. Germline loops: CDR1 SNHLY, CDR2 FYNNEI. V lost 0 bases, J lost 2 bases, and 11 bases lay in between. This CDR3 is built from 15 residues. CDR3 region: CASSEAGLRAYEQYV. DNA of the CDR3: TGTGCCAGCAGTGAAGCTGGCTTGCGCGCCTACGAGCAGTACGTC.

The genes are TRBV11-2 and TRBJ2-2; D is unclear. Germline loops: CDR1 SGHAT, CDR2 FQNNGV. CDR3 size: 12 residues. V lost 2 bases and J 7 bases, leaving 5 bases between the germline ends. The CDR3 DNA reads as TGTGCCAGCAGCTTAATTCTCGGGGAGCTGTTTTTT. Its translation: CASSLILGELFF.

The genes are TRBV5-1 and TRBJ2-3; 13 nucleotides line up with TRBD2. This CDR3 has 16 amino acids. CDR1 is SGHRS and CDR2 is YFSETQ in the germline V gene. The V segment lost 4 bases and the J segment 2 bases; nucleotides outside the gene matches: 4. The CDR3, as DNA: TGCGCCAGCAGCGAGGGACTAGCGGGACTCACAGATACGCAGTATTTT. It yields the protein CASSEGLAGLTDTQYF.

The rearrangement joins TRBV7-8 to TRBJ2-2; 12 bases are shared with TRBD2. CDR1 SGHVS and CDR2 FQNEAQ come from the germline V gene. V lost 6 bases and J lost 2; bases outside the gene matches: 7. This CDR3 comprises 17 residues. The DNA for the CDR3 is TGTGCCAGCAGTCCCTGGACTAGCGGGGTCAACACCGGGGAGCTGTTTTTT. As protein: CASSPWTSGVNTGELFF.

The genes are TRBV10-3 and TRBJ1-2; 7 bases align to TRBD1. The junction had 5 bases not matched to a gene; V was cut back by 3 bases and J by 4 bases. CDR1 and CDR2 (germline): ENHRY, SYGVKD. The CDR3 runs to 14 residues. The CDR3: CAISDGQASYGYTF. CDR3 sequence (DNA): TGTGCCATCAGTGACGGACAGGCAAGCTATGGCTACACCTTC.

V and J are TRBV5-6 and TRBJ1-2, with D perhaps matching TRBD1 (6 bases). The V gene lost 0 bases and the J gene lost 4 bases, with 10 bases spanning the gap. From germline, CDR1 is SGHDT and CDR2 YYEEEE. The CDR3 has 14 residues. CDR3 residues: CASSLGQGPYGYTF. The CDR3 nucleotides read TGTGCCAGCAGCTTGGGCCAGGGGCCCTATGGCTACACCTTC.

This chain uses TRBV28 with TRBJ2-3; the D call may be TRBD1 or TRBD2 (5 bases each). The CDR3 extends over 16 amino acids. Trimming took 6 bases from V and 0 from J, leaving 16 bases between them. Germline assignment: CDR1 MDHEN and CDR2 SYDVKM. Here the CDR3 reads CASRETGRPSTDTQYF. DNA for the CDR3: TGTGCCAGCAGGGAAACGGGACGCCCTAGCACAGATACGCAGTATTTT.

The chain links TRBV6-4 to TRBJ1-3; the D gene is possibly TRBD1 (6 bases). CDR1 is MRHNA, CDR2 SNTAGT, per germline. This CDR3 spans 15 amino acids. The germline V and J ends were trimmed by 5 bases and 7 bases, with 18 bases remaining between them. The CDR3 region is CASSTITGHGNTIYF. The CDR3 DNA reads TGTGCCAGCAGTACAATAACGGGACACGGGAACACCATATATTTT.

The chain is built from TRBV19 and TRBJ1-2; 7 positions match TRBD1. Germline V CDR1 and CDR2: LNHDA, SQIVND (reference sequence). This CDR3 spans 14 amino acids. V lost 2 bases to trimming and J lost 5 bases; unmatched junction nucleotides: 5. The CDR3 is CASSITQGGYGYTF. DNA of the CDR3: TGTGCCAGTAGTATAACGCAGGGGGGATATGGCTACACCTTC.

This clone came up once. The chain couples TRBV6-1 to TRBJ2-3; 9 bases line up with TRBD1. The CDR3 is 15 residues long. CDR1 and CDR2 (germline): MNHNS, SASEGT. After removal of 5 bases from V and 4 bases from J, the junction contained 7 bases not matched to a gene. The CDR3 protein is CASSPGQGFSDTQYF. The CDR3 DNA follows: TGTGCCAGCAGTCCGGGACAGGGATTTTCAGATACGCAGTATTTT.

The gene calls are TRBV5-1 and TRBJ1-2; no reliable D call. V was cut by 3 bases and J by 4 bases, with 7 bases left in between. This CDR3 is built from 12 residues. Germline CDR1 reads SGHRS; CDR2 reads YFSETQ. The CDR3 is CASSSGVYGYTF. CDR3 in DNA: TGCGCCAGCAGCTCCGGGGTCTATGGCTACACCTTC.

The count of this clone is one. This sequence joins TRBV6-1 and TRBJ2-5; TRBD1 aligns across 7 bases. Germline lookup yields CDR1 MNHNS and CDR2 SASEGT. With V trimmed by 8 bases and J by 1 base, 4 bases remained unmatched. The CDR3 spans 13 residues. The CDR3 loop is CASGWDSQETQYF. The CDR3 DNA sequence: TGTGCCAGCGGCTGGGACAGCCAAGAGACCCAGTACTTC.

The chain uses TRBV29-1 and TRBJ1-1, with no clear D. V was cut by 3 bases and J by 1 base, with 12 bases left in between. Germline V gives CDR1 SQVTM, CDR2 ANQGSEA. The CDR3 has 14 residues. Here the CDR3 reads CSVDSLAGNTEAFF. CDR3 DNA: TGCAGCGTTGATAGTCTGGCAGGGAACACTGAAGCTTTCTTT. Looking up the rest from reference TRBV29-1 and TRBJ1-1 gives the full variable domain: SAVISQKPSRDICQRGTSLTIQCQVDSQVTMMFWYRQQPGQSLTLIATANQGSEATYESGFVIDKFPISRPNLTFSTLTVSNMSPEDSSIYLCSVDSLAGNTEAFFGQGTRLTVV.

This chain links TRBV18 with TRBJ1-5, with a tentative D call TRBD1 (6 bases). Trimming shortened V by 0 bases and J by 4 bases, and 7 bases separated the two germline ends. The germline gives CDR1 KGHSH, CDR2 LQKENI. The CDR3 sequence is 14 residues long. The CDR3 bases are TGTGCCAGCTCACCACCAGGGGGGAATCAGCCCCAGCATTTT. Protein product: CASSPPGGNQPQHF.

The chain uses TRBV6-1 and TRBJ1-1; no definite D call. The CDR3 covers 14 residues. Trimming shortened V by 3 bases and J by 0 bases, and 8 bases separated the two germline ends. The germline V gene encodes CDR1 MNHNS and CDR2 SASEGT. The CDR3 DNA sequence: TGTGCCAGCAGTGATTCCGTCATGAACACTGAAGCTTTCTTT. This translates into CASSDSVMNTEAFF.

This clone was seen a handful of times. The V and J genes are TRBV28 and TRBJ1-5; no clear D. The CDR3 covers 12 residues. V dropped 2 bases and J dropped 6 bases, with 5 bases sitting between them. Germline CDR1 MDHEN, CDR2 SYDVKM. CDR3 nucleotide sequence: TGTGCCAGCAGTTTACAGTTTCAGCCCCAGCATTTT. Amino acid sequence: CASSLQFQPQHF.

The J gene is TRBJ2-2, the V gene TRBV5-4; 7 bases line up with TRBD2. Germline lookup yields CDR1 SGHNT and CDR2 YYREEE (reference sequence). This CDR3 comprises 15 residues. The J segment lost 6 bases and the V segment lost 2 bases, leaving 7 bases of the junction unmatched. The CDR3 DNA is TGTGCCAGCAGCTTCGACCGGACTAGTTCCGGGGAGCTGTTTTTT. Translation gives CASSFDRTSSGELFF.

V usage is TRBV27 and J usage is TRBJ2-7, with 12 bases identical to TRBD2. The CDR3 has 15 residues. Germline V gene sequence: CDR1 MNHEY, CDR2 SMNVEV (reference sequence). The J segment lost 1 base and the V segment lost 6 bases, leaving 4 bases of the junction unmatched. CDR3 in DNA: TGTGCCAGCAGACCGGGACTAGCGGGTTCCTACGAGCAGTACTTC. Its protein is CASRPGLAGSYEQYF.

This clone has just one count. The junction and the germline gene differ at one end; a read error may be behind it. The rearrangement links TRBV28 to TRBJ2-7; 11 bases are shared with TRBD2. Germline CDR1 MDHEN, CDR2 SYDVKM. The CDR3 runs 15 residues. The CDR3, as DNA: TGTGCCAGCGGTTTGGGCCTAGCGGGAGGCTACGAGCAGTACTTC. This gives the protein CASGLGLAGGYEQYF.

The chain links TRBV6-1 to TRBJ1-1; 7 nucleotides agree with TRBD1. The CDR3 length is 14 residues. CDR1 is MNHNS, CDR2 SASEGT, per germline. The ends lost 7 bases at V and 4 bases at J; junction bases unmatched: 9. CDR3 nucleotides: TGTGCCAGCACACCCTCAGGGGGAGGCACTGAAGCTTTCTTT. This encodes CASTPSGGGTEAFF.

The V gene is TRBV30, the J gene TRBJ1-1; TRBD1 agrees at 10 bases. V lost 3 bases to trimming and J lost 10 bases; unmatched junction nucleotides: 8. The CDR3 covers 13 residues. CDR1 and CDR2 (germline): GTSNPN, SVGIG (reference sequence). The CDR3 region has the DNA TGTGCCTGGAGGGAAAGCCGGACAGGGGGAGCTTTCTTT. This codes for CAWRESRTGGAFF.